This T cell receptor (beta chain) was sequenced for a study of blood T cell repertoires in COVID-19. Looking at the study overall: Material from acute and convalescent COVID-19 was sourced from the United States, Italy and Spain.

Generated by immunoSEQ multiplex PCR, the TCRdb table keeps only in-frame clones and is missing some. This sample carries approximately 120,000 clones, approximately 89% of them seen once, and the ten largest clones take 3.2%. Germline values: CDR1 MNHEY, CDR2 SMNVEV (reference sequence). V was pared by 4 bases and J by 2 bases, with 11 bases between. The CDR3 is made up of 14 amino acids. The origin of this receptor is a woman of 80 years or more with COVID-19, enrolled during active disease. This chain links TRBV27 with TRBJ1-2; weak D call: TRBD1 (6 bases). The specimen was peripheral blood. CDR3 loop: CASSSKQGNYGYTF. CDR3 nucleotides: TGTGCCAGCAGTTCAAAACAGGGAAACTATGGCTACACCTTC.